This T cell receptor beta chain comes out of a study of T cells after posttransplantation cyclophosphamide. This CDR3 has 15 residues. CDR1 and CDR2 (germline): SGHTA, FQGNSA. Trimming took 5 bases from V and 7 from J; bases not matched to a gene: 4. TCRdb's table, derived via immunoSEQ multiplex PCR, lists solely in-frame clones and lacks some. The sample yields 30,000 to 50,000 clones, without any singletons. This clone was detected ten times or more. This chain joins TRBV7-2 and TRBJ2-1, with TRBD2 matching over 14 bases. The sequence came from a woman aged 45-65 years in good health and a related stem cell transplant donor. Input material: PBMCs. Written as DNA, the CDR3 is TGTGCCAGCAGCCAGACTAGCGGGGGGGAAAATGAGCAGTTCTTC. Its translation: CASSQTSGGENEQFF.